This T cell receptor (beta chain) was recovered during a study of blood T cell repertoires in COVID-19. Study-wide background: PBMCs, B-cell-depleted T cells, or T cells were the source of the cDNA or gDNA that made up the material.

Individuals drawn from 24 US areas were about 18 to 90 years old. Clinical histories supplied by participants themselves formed the basis of cohort assignment. Per the original methods: The authors estimated nucleated cell counts from reference gene primer amplification. Sequencing used immunoSEQ multiplex PCR; TCRdb keeps in-frame clones, though not all of them. V, J and clone size are taken as reported in that table, and D and trimming were inferred from the DNA itself. This sample carries over 150,000 clones, 65% to 85% of them seen once, and the ten largest clones take 2.5% to 3.5%. CDR3 length: 14 amino acids. Germline lookup yields CDR1 SGHVS and CDR2 FQNEAQ. V was cut by 4 bases and J by 2 bases, with 11 bases left in between.

The rearrangement uses TRBV7-8 and TRBJ1-2, with a possible D match to TRBD1 (6 bases). Material: PBMCs or T cells enriched from blood (not recorded which). The sequence was obtained from a woman aged 25 to 39 who had recovered from COVID-19. The CDR3 DNA follows: TGTGCCAGCAGCTGGACAGACACCAACTATGGCTACACCTTC. Protein product: CASSWTDTNYGYTF.